This TCR beta chain was captured by sequencing in a study of T cell responses to AZD1222 COVID-19 vaccine (dated by TCRdb to the early 2020s). Looking at the study overall: AZD1222 recipients with second doses at about 4 weeks or about 12 weeks were pooled, because spike-specific TCR depth and breadth did not differ between schedules. Trial participants were enrolled by age into subgroups of 18-55, 56-69 and 70-plus years, and around 150, 28 and 57 TCR-sequenced participants, respectively, were included in these subgroups. A total of 233 trial participants underwent TCR sequencing, of whom about 210 received two doses of AZD1222 and approximately 25 received two doses of the MenACWY control vaccine. Paper-wide results and their limitations: CD4 TCRs associated with the vaccine covered the entire spike protein, and the dominant responses were in regions 160-218 and 743-854. After two AZD1222 doses, spike-specific TCR breadth and depth were significantly higher than at day 0 and than in MenACWY recipients. Because no day 14 peak-response samples were available, the repertoires could be characterized only after the peak T cell response. Epitopes outside the regions mutated in the B.1.351 and B.1.1.7 variants were reportedly recognized by nearly half of the unique spike-specific TCRs. Conclusions about previously exposed vaccinees are limited because only five to seven AZD1222 recipients were SARS-CoV-2 seropositive at baseline. In the small 56-69-year group, the increase in depth fell short of significance, most likely because of low power. Most participants were white British and females outnumbered males, and the authors suggested that clonal diversity may have been underestimated.

The CDR3 regions of human TCRbeta chains were subjected to immunosequencing. In the authors' own workflow: TCRs in the repertoires were matched against a reference library of SARS-CoV-2-specific TCRs that had been generated with the MIRA antigen-specificity platform. Breadth was defined as the fraction of unique TCRs that were SARS-CoV-2-associated, and depth was defined as the fraction of total T cells that were SARS-CoV-2-associated. Using the MIRA data, every spike-specific TCR was mapped to the spike region that the TCR reacted to and assigned to either a CD4 or a CD8 class. Log10-transformed breadth and depth values were compared by one-way ANOVA with Sidak's multiple comparisons tests. In its TCRdb copy, this immuneACCESS table keeps in-frame sequences only and misses some clones. Where compared with another copy, unresolved V genes explain less than half of these, and the others have no known cause. The D gene and trimming were derived from the DNA, and the V and J assignments and clone size from that table. Recorded for this sample are about 160,000 clones; 85% to 90% of them occurred a single time. The ten largest clones take up about 6.9% of the sample.

What the time point label conveys for this sample: baseline before first vaccination. Vaccinee samples came from UK trials COV001 and COV002, including a single-blind randomized controlled phase 2/3 trial of AZD1222 (ChAdOx1 nCoV-19) in healthy adults. For TCRbeta chain sequencing, PBMC samples from trial participants were taken at day 0 and at day 28 after the second dose. To note about this clone: No cognate antigen has been identified for it. No clone much larger than this one lies a single base away; base qualities are absent.

This TCR was sampled from an adult in good health. The sample here was peripheral blood, taken on day 0 of AZD1222 vaccination.

The DNA sequence reads TGCAGCGTCACACAGGGGCAAGAGACCCAGTACTTC. This sequence encodes CSVTQGQETQYF. The rearranged chain carries TRBV29-1 and TRBJ2-5, with TRBD1 identical over 7 junction bases. Including cysteine and phenylalanine, the CDR3 has 12 amino acids. Only the CDR3 DNA stays, 36 bases, in frame from base 1. The germline V gene yields SQVTM for CDR1 and ANQGSEA for CDR2. Here V drops 6 bases and J drops 2 bases, and the junction holds 3 bases not matched to any gene.